The 6 T cell receptor beta chains in this list originate from one sample, sequenced in a study of T cell responses to AZD1222 COVID-19 vaccine. Sequencing used immunoSEQ multiplex PCR; TCRdb keeps in-frame clones, though not all of them. Of about 170,000 clones listed, about nine tenths were seen once; the top ten hold 1.6%. Specimen: peripheral blood, collected on day 0 of AZD1222 vaccination. Receptors were obtained from an adult in good health.

This chain joins TRBV7-8 and TRBJ1-6, with D unresolved. The length of the CDR3 is 15 residues. Between the trimmed V and J ends, which lost 3 bases and 6 bases, there was a span of 12 bases. The germline CDR1 and CDR2 sequences are SGHVS and FQNEAQ. The CDR3 coding sequence is TGTGCCAGCAGCTTCTATATAGCTTCTAATTCACCCCTCCACTTT. It is translated as CASSFYIASNSPLHF.

The rearrangement joins TRBV6-5 to TRBJ1-2, with D possibly TRBD1 on 5 matching bases. Looked up from germline, CDR1 is MNHEY and CDR2 is SVGAGI. This CDR3 is built from 15 residues. V was trimmed by 8 bases and J by 7 bases, leaving 23 bases between them. CDR3 DNA sequence: TGTGCCAGCTCCCTAAGCGGACGGCCGAGGGGTGGCTACACCTTC. This encodes CASSLSGRPRGGYTF.

The V and J genes are TRBV7-8 and TRBJ2-7; tentatively, D is TRBD1 (6 bases). CDR3 length: 13 residues. CDR1 SGHVS and CDR2 FQNEAQ come from the germline V gene. V shed 4 bases and J shed 2 bases, with 9 bases lying between them. This chain's CDR3 is CASSSYRAYEQYF. CDR3 nucleotides: TGTGCCAGCAGCTCATACAGGGCCTACGAGCAGTACTTC.

The chain has TRBV30 and TRBJ2-7, with 14 bases fitting TRBD2. Germline CDR1 reads GTSNPN; CDR2 reads SVGIG (reference sequence). J gave up 2 bases and V 0 bases, and 3 bases lay outside the gene matches. The CDR3 length is 16 residues. The CDR3 loop reads CAWSVRTSGGTYEQYF. Written as DNA, the CDR3 is TGTGCCTGGAGTGTACGGACTAGCGGGGGGACCTACGAGCAGTACTTC.

This clone was recorded once. The chain couples TRBV24-1 to TRBJ1-2; 10 positions agree with TRBD1. Germline V lookup: CDR1 KGHDR, CDR2 SFDVKD. The CDR3 has 14 residues. V gave up 3 bases and J gave up 4 bases; unmatched junction bases: 1. The chain's CDR3 is CATSDRDRGYGYTF. In nucleotides, the CDR3 is TGTGCCACCAGTGATAGGGACAGGGGCTATGGCTACACCTTC.

The rearrangement uses TRBV19 and TRBJ1-4, with D tentatively TRBD1 (6 bases). Trimming cost V 6 bases and J 8 bases, with 19 bases left between them. Germline V lookup: CDR1 LNHDA, CDR2 SQIVND (reference sequence). The CDR3 runs to 15 residues. CDR3 coding DNA: TGTGCCAGTAGCCTTCAGCAGGGGATAGGGGAAAAACTGTTTTTT. This translates into CASSLQQGIGEKLFF.